A single sample gave rise to the 26 T cell receptor beta chains below, sequenced in a study of T cell responses to AZD1222 COVID-19 vaccine. TCRdb keeps only in-frame clones here, not all; method: immunoSEQ multiplex PCR. In the table there are 150,000 to 200,000 clones, 90% of which are singletons. The sequenced sample was peripheral blood, obtained on day 0 of AZD1222 vaccination. These receptor sequences come from an adult in good health.

V and J are TRBV20-1 and TRBJ2-3; D gene unclear. This CDR3 is built from 11 residues. V gave up 2 bases and J gave up 3 bases, with 3 bases separating them. Germline V gives CDR1 DFQATT, CDR2 SNEGSKA (reference sequence). Written as DNA, the CDR3 is TGCAGTGCTAGAAAGACAGATACGCAGTATTTT. Residues: CSARKTDTQYF.

The rearrangement links TRBV5-4 to TRBJ1-1, with D unresolved. Germline V gene sequence: CDR1 SGHNT, CDR2 YYREEE (reference sequence). The ends were cut back, 3 bases at V and 2 bases at J, with 2 bases in the middle. CDR3 size: 11 residues. The CDR3 nucleotides read TGTGCCAGCAGCTCTAACACTGAAGCTTTCTTT. Translation: CASSSNTEAFF.

The rearrangement uses TRBV1 and TRBJ1-2. TRBV1 is an annotated pseudogene. This CDR3 has 19 amino acids. The CDR3 DNA follows: TGCACCAGCAGCCAAGATCCGAACCACCCGGGGGCCCAATGCTATGGCTACACCTTC. Translation gives CTSSQDPNHPGAQCYGYTF.

CDR3 protein: CASSGTGAGEKLFF. The CDR3, as DNA: TGTGCCAGCAGCGGGACAGGGGCGGGGGAAAAACTGTTTTTT. The J gene is TRBJ1-4, the V gene TRBV6-5; 10 bases map to TRBD1. The CDR3 totals 14 residues. The V and J ends lost 6 bases and 8 bases, in that order; junction bases with no gene match: 6. Germline-derived CDR1 and CDR2 are MNHEY and SVGAGI.

The chain combines TRBV28 with TRBJ1-5, with TRBD1 as a possible D gene (5 bases). V lost 7 bases and J 3 bases, leaving 10 bases between the germline ends. CDR3 length: 13 residues. Germline CDR1 is MDHEN and CDR2 is SYDVKM. CDR3 DNA sequence: TGTGCCAGCACAGGGCCCTCCAATCAGCCCCAGCATTTT. It yields the protein CASTGPSNQPQHF.

J is TRBJ2-3 and V is TRBV4-3; a possible D gene is TRBD2 (6 bases). Per the germline V gene, CDR1 is LGHNA and CDR2 is YSLEER. The ends were cut back, 0 bases at V and 2 bases at J, with 9 bases in the middle. The CDR3 totals 15 residues. The CDR3 region has the DNA TGCGCCAGCAGCCAAGAGGCGGGACTCACAGATACGCAGTATTTT. Amino acid sequence: CASSQEAGLTDTQYF.

The V gene is TRBV7-9, the J gene TRBJ1-2, with a possible D match to TRBD1 (6 bases). Germline lookup yields CDR1 SEHNR and CDR2 FQNEAQ (reference sequence). The CDR3 length is 14 residues. Trimming took off 6 bases at V and 0 bases at J, with 11 bases between the two ends. The CDR3 here is CASRTGTANYGYTF. As DNA, the CDR3 is TGTGCCAGCAGAACAGGGACGGCTAACTATGGCTACACCTTC.

The rearrangement joins TRBV14 to TRBJ1-6; D is ambiguous. This CDR3 comprises 12 residues. Germline V gene data show CDR1 as SGHDN and CDR2 as FVKESK. V was shortened by 3 bases and J by 10 bases, with 7 bases between the two germline ends. The CDR3 DNA sequence: TGTGCCAGCAGCCAGCAATACTCACCCCTCCACTTT. Encoded protein: CASSQQYSPLHF.

The chain links TRBV2 to TRBJ1-2; D is ambiguous. CDR1 and CDR2 (germline): SNHLY, FYNNEI. The CDR3 is made up of 14 amino acids. Trimming shortened V by 3 bases and J by 0 bases, and 8 bases separated the two germline ends. CDR3 protein: CASSDRLSNYGYTF. In DNA form, the CDR3 reads TGTGCCAGCAGTGACCGCCTGTCTAACTATGGCTACACCTTC.

V and J are TRBV6-2 or TRBV6-3 and TRBJ2-7, with TRBD2 matching over 13 bases. In germline, CDR1 is MNHEY, CDR2 SVGEGT. CDR3 length equals 15 residues. J gave up 6 bases and V 4 bases, and 6 bases lay outside the gene matches. CDR3 residues: CASSSTSGGAFEQYF. Here the CDR3 DNA reads TGTGCCAGCAGTTCCACTAGCGGGGGGGCCTTCGAGCAGTACTTC.

This chain connects TRBV6-5 to TRBJ1-1, with D perhaps matching TRBD1 (5 bases). Trimming took 0 bases from V and 0 from J, leaving 11 bases between them. In germline, CDR1 is MNHEY, CDR2 SVGAGI. The CDR3 is made up of 16 amino acids. The CDR3 nucleotides read TGTGCCAGCAGTTACTCCCCAGGGACCATGAACACTGAAGCTTTCTTT. It specifies CASSYSPGTMNTEAFF.

J is TRBJ2-1 and V is TRBV27, with D maybe TRBD2 (6 bases). CDR3 size: 12 residues. Germline CDR1 and CDR2: MNHEY and SMNVEV (reference sequence). V lost 9 bases and J 3 bases, leaving 9 bases between the germline ends. The CDR3: CASMRDYNEQFF. As DNA, the CDR3 is TGTGCCAGTATGCGGGACTACAATGAGCAGTTCTTC.

This clone occurred once. The genes are TRBV5-1 and TRBJ2-7; D might be TRBD1 (6 bases). Germline V gene lookup returns CDR1 SGHRS and CDR2 YFSETQ. V was shortened by 4 bases and J by 7 bases, with 12 bases between the two germline ends. This CDR3 has 12 residues. The CDR3 nucleotides are TGCGCCAGCAGCGGGGGCCTGGGGGAGCAGTACTTC. Amino acids: CASSGGLGEQYF.

The V gene is TRBV15, the J gene TRBJ2-1, with 7 bases identical to TRBD2. This CDR3 has 15 amino acids. V lost 0 bases to trimming and J lost 2 bases; unmatched junction nucleotides: 1. Germline V gene sequence: CDR1 LNHNV, CDR2 YYDKDF (reference sequence). The CDR3 DNA reads TGTGCCACCAGCAGAGAAAGCGGGGCCTACAATGAGCAGTTCTTC. Protein: CATSRESGAYNEQFF.

In this sample, this clone turned up once. The rearrangement uses TRBV25-1 and TRBJ2-2, with TRBD1 matching 9 bases. The V gene's germline CDR1 is MGHDK and CDR2 SYGVNS. The J segment lost 6 bases and the V segment lost 6 bases, leaving 5 bases of the junction unmatched. The CDR3 has 14 residues. CDR3 sequence: CASSRTGVAGELFF. CDR3 sequence (DNA): TGTGCCAGCAGCAGGACAGGGGTGGCCGGGGAGCTGTTTTTT.

This clone turned up a few times. Distinct nucleotide sequences in the sample also encode this CDR3. This chain connects TRBV5-4 to TRBJ1-2; D is unclear. CDR3 length equals 13 residues. Germline CDR1 reads SGHNT; CDR2 reads YYREEE (reference sequence). Trimming cost V 2 bases and J 5 bases, with 10 bases left between them. CDR3 region: CASSFTAGYGYTF. The DNA of the CDR3 is TGTGCCAGCAGCTTCACGGCCGGGTATGGCTACACCTTC.

In nucleotides, the CDR3 is TGTGCCAGCTCATCGGGACAGGGGGCGCCTAGGGACACTGAAGCTTTCTTT. Amino acids: CASSSGQGAPRDTEAFF. The V call is TRBV18, the J call TRBJ1-1, with 12 bases lining up with TRBD1. Per the germline V gene, CDR1 is KGHSH and CDR2 is LQKENI. Trimming at V came to 5 bases and at J to 3 bases, leaving 10 bases not matched to a gene. The CDR3 sequence is 17 residues long. The variable domain in full, with the rest retrieved from reference TRBV18 and TRBJ1-1, is NAGVMQNPRHLVRRRGQEARLRCSPMKGHSHVYWYRQLPEEGLKFMVYLQKENIIDESGMPKERFSAEFPKEGPSILRIQQVVRGDSAAYFCASSSGQGAPRDTEAFFGQGTRLTVV.

This clone appeared a single time. The V gene is TRBV30, the J gene TRBJ1-2; D is ambiguous. The CDR3 contains 11 residues. Germline CDR1 GTSNPN, CDR2 SVGIG (reference sequence). V was shortened by 2 bases and J by 8 bases, with 9 bases between the two germline ends. The CDR3 reads CAWSRAEGYTF. As DNA, the CDR3 is TGTGCCTGGAGTAGGGCAGAGGGCTACACCTTC.

Here the CDR3 reads CASSSTGSGYYGYTF. The CDR3 DNA reads as TGTGCCAGCAGCTCGACAGGGAGTGGGTACTATGGCTACACCTTC. The J gene is TRBJ1-2, the V gene TRBV7-2, with TRBD1 matching over 7 bases. This CDR3 has 15 residues. The germline gives CDR1 SGHTA, CDR2 FQGNSA. The junction had 8 bases not matched to a gene; V was cut back by 4 bases and J by 3 bases.

The chain links TRBV6-4 to TRBJ2-3, with TRBD2 matching 11 bases. The CDR3 covers 15 residues. In germline, CDR1 is MRHNA, CDR2 SNTAGT. V was clipped by 7 bases and J by 0 bases; unmatched bases: 3. CDR3 in amino acids: CASTRLAGSTDTQYF. CDR3 nucleotides: TGTGCCAGCACCCGACTAGCGGGGAGCACAGATACGCAGTATTTT.

The chain has TRBV11-2 and TRBJ1-4; D is possibly TRBD1 (6 bases). Trimming cost V 4 bases and J 8 bases, with 29 bases left between them. From germline, CDR1 is SGHAT and CDR2 FQNNGV. CDR3 length equals 19 residues. In DNA, the CDR3 is TGTGCCAGCAGCTCAGGACAGCCGGGAGCCCTTTCCGTCCGAGAAAAACTGTTTTTT. Its protein is CASSSGQPGALSVREKLFF.

V gene TRBV5-5 combines with J gene TRBJ2-2, with D maybe TRBD2 (5 bases). CDR3 length equals 15 residues. Trimming cost V 0 bases and J 7 bases, with 13 bases left between them. Germline loops: CDR1 SGHKS, CDR2 YYEKEE (reference sequence). CDR3 amino acids: CASSLGLSVGGELFF. The DNA for the CDR3 is TGTGCCAGCAGCTTGGGCCTTAGCGTGGGCGGGGAGCTGTTTTTT.

The CDR3 here is CASTPSANTEAFF. The CDR3 coding sequence is TGTGCCAGCACCCCGTCTGCGAACACTGAAGCTTTCTTT. The chain combines TRBV21-1 with TRBJ1-1. TRBV21-1 is noted as a pseudogene. The CDR3 contains 13 residues.

This chain joins TRBV4-2 and TRBJ2-1; D gene unclear. CDR3 length: 14 residues. Germline V lookup: CDR1 LGHNA, CDR2 YNFKEQ. Trimming removed 1 base from V and 9 bases from J, with 13 bases in between. This CDR3 is CASSQVVESAEQFF. Here the CDR3 DNA reads TGTGCCAGCAGCCAAGTTGTGGAAAGCGCTGAGCAGTTCTTC.

The chain combines TRBV4-3 with TRBJ1-1, with 11 bases identical to TRBD1. The CDR3 consists of 15 residues. The trim removed 0 bases at V and 3 bases at J, leaving 0 bases unmatched. Germline assignment: CDR1 LGHNA and CDR2 YSLEER. The DNA of the CDR3 is TGCGCCAGCAGCCAAGAGGGACAGGGGGACACTGAAGCTTTCTTT. Translated, it gives CASSQEGQGDTEAFF.

This clone appeared once. V gene TRBV7-9 combines with J gene TRBJ1-1; D unclear. The V and J ends lost 1 base and 5 bases respectively, with 14 bases between them. There are 15 residues in the CDR3. Per the germline V gene, CDR1 is SEHNR and CDR2 is FQNEAQ (reference sequence). CDR3 bases: TGTGCCAGCAGCTTAGGCTTGACGCAGTTGACTGAAGCTTTCTTT. Translating it yields CASSLGLTQLTEAFF.